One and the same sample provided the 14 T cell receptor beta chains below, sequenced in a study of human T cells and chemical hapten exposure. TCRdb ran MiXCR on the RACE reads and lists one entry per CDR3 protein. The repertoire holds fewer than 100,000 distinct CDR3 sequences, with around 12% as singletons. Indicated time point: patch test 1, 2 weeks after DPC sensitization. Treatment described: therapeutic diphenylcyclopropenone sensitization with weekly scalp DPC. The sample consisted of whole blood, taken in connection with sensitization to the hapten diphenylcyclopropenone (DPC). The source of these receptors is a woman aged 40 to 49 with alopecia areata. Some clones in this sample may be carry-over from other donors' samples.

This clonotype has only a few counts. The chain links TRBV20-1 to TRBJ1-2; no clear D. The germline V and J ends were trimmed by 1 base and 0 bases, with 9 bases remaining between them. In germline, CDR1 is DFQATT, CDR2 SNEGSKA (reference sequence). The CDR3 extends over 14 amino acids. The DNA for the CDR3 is TGCAGTGCTAGAGGGGTTGGACCTAACTATGGCTACACCTTC. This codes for CSARGVGPNYGYTF.

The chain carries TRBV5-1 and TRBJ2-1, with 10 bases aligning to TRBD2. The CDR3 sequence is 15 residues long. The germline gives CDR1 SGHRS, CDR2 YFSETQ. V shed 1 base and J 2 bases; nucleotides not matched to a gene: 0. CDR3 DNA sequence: TGCGCCAGCAGCTTGAGCGGGAGGGCCTACAATGAGCAGTTCTTC. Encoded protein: CASSLSGRAYNEQFF.

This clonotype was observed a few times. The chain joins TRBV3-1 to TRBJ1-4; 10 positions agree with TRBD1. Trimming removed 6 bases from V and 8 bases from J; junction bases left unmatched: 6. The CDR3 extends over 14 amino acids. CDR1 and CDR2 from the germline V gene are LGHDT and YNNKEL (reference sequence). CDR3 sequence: CASRPRDRGEKLFF. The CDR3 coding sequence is TGTGCCAGCAGGCCGAGGGACAGGGGAGAAAAACTGTTTTTT.

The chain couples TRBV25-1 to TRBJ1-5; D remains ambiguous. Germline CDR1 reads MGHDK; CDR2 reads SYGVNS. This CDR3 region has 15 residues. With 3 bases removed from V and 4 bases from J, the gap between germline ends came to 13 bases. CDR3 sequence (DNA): TGTGCCAGCAGTGACTGGACGGTGGGGAATCAGCCCCAGCATTTT. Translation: CASSDWTVGNQPQHF.

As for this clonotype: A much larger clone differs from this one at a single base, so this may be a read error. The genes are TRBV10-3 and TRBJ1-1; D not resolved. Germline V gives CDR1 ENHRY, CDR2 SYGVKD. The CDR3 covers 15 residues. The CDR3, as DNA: TGTACCATCAGTCCAAGGACCCTGGCGGGCACTGAAGCTTTCTTT. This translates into CTISPRTLAGTEAFF.

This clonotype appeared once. The CDR3 sequence is CASSQVVGGSNTGELFF. The CDR3, as DNA: TGCGCCAGCAGCCAAGTTGTGGGAGGTTCGAACACCGGGGAGCTGTTTTTT. The rearrangement links TRBV4-1 to TRBJ2-2; a possible D gene is TRBD2 (6 bases). Trimming took 1 base from V and 0 from J, leaving 12 bases between them. The CDR3 extends over 17 amino acids. From germline, CDR1 is MGHRA and CDR2 YSYEKL.

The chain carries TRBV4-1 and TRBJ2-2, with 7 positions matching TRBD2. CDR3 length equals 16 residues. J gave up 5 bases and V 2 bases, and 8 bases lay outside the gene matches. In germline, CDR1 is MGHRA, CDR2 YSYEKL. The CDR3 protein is CASSQSASGATGELFF. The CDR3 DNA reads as TGCGCCAGCAGCCAATCGGCTAGCGGAGCTACCGGGGAGCTGTTTTTT.

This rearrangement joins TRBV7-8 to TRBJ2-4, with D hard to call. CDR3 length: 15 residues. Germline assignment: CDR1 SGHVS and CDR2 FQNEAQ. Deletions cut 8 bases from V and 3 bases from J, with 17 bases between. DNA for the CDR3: TGTGCCAGCGTCGGTCCGCGGCTCGGCAAAAACATTCAGTACTTC. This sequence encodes CASVGPRLGKNIQYF.

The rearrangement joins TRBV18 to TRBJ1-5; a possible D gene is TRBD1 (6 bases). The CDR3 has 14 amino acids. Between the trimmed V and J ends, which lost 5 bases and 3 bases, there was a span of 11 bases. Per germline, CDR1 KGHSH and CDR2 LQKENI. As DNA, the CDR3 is TGTGCCAGCTCATCTGGACAGTACAATCAGCCCCAGCATTTT. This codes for CASSSGQYNQPQHF.

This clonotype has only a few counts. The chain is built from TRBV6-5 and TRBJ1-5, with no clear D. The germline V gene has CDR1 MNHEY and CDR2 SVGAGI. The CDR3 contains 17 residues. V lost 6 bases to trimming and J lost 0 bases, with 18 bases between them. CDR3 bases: TGTGCCAGCAGCCGGCGCCCGCCGGACGGTAGCAATCAGCCCCAGCATTTT. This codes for CASSRRPPDGSNQPQHF.

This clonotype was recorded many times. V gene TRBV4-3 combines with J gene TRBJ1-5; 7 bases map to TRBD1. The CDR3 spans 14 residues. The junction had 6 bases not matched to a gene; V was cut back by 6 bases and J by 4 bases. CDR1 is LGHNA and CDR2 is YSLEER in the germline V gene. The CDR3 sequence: CASSRTGGNQPQHF. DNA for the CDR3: TGCGCCAGCAGTCGGACAGGAGGTAATCAGCCCCAGCATTTT.

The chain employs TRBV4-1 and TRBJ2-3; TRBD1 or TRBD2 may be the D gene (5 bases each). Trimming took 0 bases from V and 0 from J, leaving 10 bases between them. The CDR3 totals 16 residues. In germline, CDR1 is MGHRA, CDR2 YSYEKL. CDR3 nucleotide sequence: TGCGCCAGCAGCCAAGAAGAGAGGGGAAGCACAGATACGCAGTATTTT. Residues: CASSQEERGSTDTQYF.

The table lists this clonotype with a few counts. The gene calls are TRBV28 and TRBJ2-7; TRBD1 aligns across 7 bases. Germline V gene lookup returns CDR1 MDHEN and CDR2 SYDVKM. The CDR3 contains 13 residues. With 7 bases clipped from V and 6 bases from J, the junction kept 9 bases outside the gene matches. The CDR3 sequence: CASNEGQFREQYF. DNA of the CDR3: TGTGCCAGCAACGAGGGACAGTTCCGCGAGCAGTACTTC.

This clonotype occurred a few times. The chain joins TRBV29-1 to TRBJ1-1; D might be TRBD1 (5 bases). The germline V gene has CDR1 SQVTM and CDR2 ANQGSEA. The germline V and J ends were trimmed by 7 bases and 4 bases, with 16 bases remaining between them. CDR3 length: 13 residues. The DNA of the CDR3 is TGCAGCGCGAATTTCAGGGCAGGCACTGAAGCTTTCTTT. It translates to CSANFRAGTEAFF. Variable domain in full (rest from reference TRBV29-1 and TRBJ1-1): SAVISQKPSRDICQRGTSLTIQCQVDSQVTMMFWYRQQPGQSLTLIATANQGSEATYESGFVIDKFPISRPNLTFSTLTVSNMSPEDSSIYLCSANFRAGTEAFFGQGTRLTVV.